This passage covers 26 T cell receptor beta chains from one sample sequenced in a study of blood T cells in healthy people across ages. It was with a sample-barcoded 5' primer and a J-beta primer mix that a second PCR of about 6 to 12 cycles was run. TCRdb re-called the 5' RACE reads with MiXCR, one entry per CDR3 protein. The sample includes approximately 900,000 distinct CDR3 sequences, about 48% seen only once; the top ten take around an eighth. Sequencing was carried out using blood. The origin of the receptors is a man aged 25 to 40 in good health.

The gene calls are TRBV5-1 and TRBJ2-1; D perhaps matches TRBD1 (7 bases). Germline CDR1 and CDR2: SGHRS and YFSETQ. There are 15 residues in the CDR3. V was cut by 0 bases and J by 12 bases, with 19 bases left in between. CDR3 amino acids: CASSLALDRIGGQFF. CDR3 DNA: TGCGCCAGCAGCTTGGCCTTGGACAGGATCGGGGGGCAGTTCTTC.

V usage is TRBV5-1 and J usage is TRBJ1-1; 8 positions agree with TRBD1. Germline values: CDR1 SGHRS, CDR2 YFSETQ. V lost 4 bases and J lost 3; bases outside the gene matches: 11. CDR3 length: 16 amino acids. As DNA, the CDR3 is TGCGCCAGCAGCCTCAGGGGGCCGACAACCGACACTGAAGCTTTCTTT. Protein: CASSLRGPTTDTEAFF.

Regarding this clonotype: One end of the junction varies from germline; a read error may be responsible. This chain joins TRBV5-6 and TRBJ1-1, with D uncertain. Germline values: CDR1 SGHDT, CDR2 YYEEEE. CDR3 length equals 14 residues. The CDR3 coding sequence is TGTGCCAGCAGTTTGGCCCGTACCGTTTATCAAGCTTTCTTT. This codes for CASSLARTVYQAFF.

The rearrangement links TRBV7-3 to TRBJ2-1, with 8 positions matching TRBD2. The junction had 11 bases not matched to a gene; V was cut back by 4 bases and J by 9 bases. Germline V gene data show CDR1 as SGHTA and CDR2 as FQGTGA. The CDR3 runs 15 residues. CDR3 region: CASSSGAGGRSEQFF. The CDR3, as DNA: TGTGCCAGCAGCTCGGGGGCGGGGGGCCGTTCTGAGCAGTTCTTC.

This clonotype was recorded a few times. This chain connects TRBV25-1 to TRBJ2-3; D gene ambiguous. V was cut by 3 bases and J by 1 base, with 11 bases left in between. The V gene's germline CDR1 is MGHDK and CDR2 SYGVNS. The CDR3 loop spans 15 amino acids. CDR3 region: CASSDPRAGTDTQYF. The CDR3, as DNA: TGTGCCAGCAGTGATCCCCGGGCCGGCACAGATACGCAGTATTTT.

The V gene is TRBV28, the J gene TRBJ2-7, with D perhaps TRBD1 or TRBD2 (5 bases each). From germline, CDR1 is MDHEN and CDR2 SYDVKM. This CDR3 spans 16 amino acids. The V gene lost 4 bases and the J gene lost 1 base, with 17 bases spanning the gap. Here the CDR3 reads CASSYKPGTVSYEQYF. CDR3 bases: TGTGCCAGCAGTTACAAGCCCGGGACGGTATCCTACGAGCAGTACTTC.

The chain carries TRBV25-1 and TRBJ2-5; 7 bases are shared with TRBD2. CDR1 and CDR2 (germline): MGHDK, SYGVNS. V was clipped by 4 bases and J by 4 bases; unmatched bases: 6. CDR3 length equals 14 residues. CDR3 protein: CASSGGTKSETQYF. In DNA form, the CDR3 reads TGTGCCAGCAGTGGCGGGACTAAGTCAGAGACCCAGTACTTC.

The table lists this clonotype with a few counts. The chain has TRBV25-1 and TRBJ1-2; D perhaps matches TRBD1 (6 bases). Germline V gives CDR1 MGHDK, CDR2 SYGVNS. Between the trimmed V and J ends, which lost 1 base and 8 bases, there was a span of 14 bases. The CDR3 has 14 residues. CDR3 DNA: TGTGCCAGCAGTGAATCGGGGGGGGCGGAAGGCTACACCTTC. Translated: CASSESGGAEGYTF.

This clonotype was recorded at least ten times. V usage is TRBV3-1 and J usage is TRBJ2-7; no reliable D call. CDR3 size: 11 residues. Germline CDR1 is LGHDT and CDR2 is YNNKEL (reference sequence). V lost 1 base and J 6 bases, leaving 4 bases between the germline ends. The CDR3 is CASSQVSEQYF. In nucleotides, the CDR3 is TGTGCCAGCAGCCAAGTGAGCGAGCAGTACTTC.

The chain links TRBV7-9 to TRBJ1-2; a weak D match, TRBD1 (5 bases). This CDR3 is 14 amino acids long. Germline CDR1 and CDR2: SEHNR and FQNEAQ (reference sequence). V lost 4 bases to trimming and J lost 7 bases, with 16 bases between them. The CDR3 bases are TGTGCCAGCAGCTCACCGGGACGGGAGGGTGGCTACACCTTC. Translation gives CASSSPGREGGYTF.

CDR3 in DNA: TGTGCCAGCACCCGTGGCACAGATACGCAGTATTTT. It encodes CASTRGTDTQYF. The V call is TRBV7-9, the J call TRBJ2-3, with D uncertain. Trimming took off 7 bases at V and 1 base at J, with 6 bases between the two ends. Germline V gene lookup returns CDR1 SEHNR and CDR2 FQNEAQ (reference sequence). The CDR3 is 12 residues long.

The chain recombines TRBV9 with TRBJ2-1; weak D call: TRBD2 (6 bases). Deletions cut 3 bases from V and 2 bases from J, with 6 bases between. Germline CDR1 and CDR2: SGDLS and YYNGEE. CDR3 size: 13 residues. The CDR3 DNA reads as TGTGCCAGCAGCGAGCGGGCCTACAATGAGCAGTTCTTC. This encodes CASSERAYNEQFF.

The V call is TRBV4-1, the J call TRBJ1-1; D is uncertain. The CDR3 consists of 15 residues. CDR1 MGHRA and CDR2 YSYEKL come from the germline V gene. V was cut by 2 bases and J by 3 bases, with 13 bases left in between. CDR3 loop: CASSQRMGFYTEAFF. CDR3 nucleotides: TGCGCCAGCAGCCAAAGAATGGGGTTTTACACTGAAGCTTTCTTT.

In its sample, this clonotype was seen many times. The genes are TRBV6-2 or TRBV6-3 and TRBJ2-7, with D perhaps TRBD2 (6 bases). CDR1 and CDR2 (germline): MNHEY, SVGEGT. Trimming shortened V by 8 bases and J by 2 bases, and 19 bases separated the two germline ends. CDR3 length equals 15 residues. The CDR3 DNA is TGTGCCAGCGAAAAAGACGGGGGAAGCGCCTACGAGCAGTACTTC. It codes for CASEKDGGSAYEQYF.

The chain employs TRBV20-1 and TRBJ1-1; D remains ambiguous. The V gene lost 5 bases and the J gene lost 0 bases, with 10 bases spanning the gap. Looked up from germline, CDR1 is DFQATT and CDR2 is SNEGSKA (reference sequence). CDR3 length: 13 residues. CDR3 coding DNA: TGCAGTGCTGGAGCTGACTTGAACACTGAAGCTTTCTTT. Amino acid sequence: CSAGADLNTEAFF.

This clonotype was detected a few times. This chain joins TRBV29-1 and TRBJ1-1; no reliable D call. V lost 7 bases and J 6 bases, leaving 12 bases between the germline ends. This CDR3 is built from 11 residues. Germline values: CDR1 SQVTM, CDR2 ANQGSEA. CDR3: CSEATVAEAFF. The CDR3 nucleotides read TGCAGCGAGGCTACGGTCGCTGAAGCTTTCTTT.

V and J are TRBV15 and TRBJ1-5, with D hard to call. Germline lookup yields CDR1 LNHNV and CDR2 YYDKDF (reference sequence). The ends were cut back, 3 bases at V and 7 bases at J, with 13 bases in the middle. The CDR3 consists of 14 residues. The DNA for the CDR3 is TGTGCCACCAGCAGCCGCTTAGACTGGCAGCCCCAGCATTTT. Amino acid sequence: CATSSRLDWQPQHF.

Only a few counts were recorded for this clonotype. The rearrangement joins TRBV6-4 to TRBJ2-7, with D tentatively TRBD2 (5 bases). The CDR3 extends over 13 amino acids. V lost 8 bases and J 2 bases, leaving 13 bases between the germline ends. The germline V gene encodes CDR1 MRHNA and CDR2 SNTAGT. CDR3 sequence reads: CASYTRAPYEQYF. For the CDR3, the DNA is TGTGCCAGCTACACTAGGGCTCCCTACGAGCAGTACTTC.

The sample holds a few counts of this clonotype. The chain has TRBV21-1 and TRBJ2-7; TRBD1, the D gene given by the table, was not confirmed from the DNA. TRBV21-1 is described as a pseudogene. The length of the CDR3 is 16 residues. CDR3 in DNA: TGTGCCAGCAGCGCCACGCCGGGACACCCCGTCTACGAGCAGTACTTC. This encodes CASSATPGHPVYEQYF.

This clonotype was counted only a few times. V usage is TRBV6-2 or TRBV6-3 and J usage is TRBJ2-7, with TRBD1 as a possible D gene (5 bases). V lost 2 bases and J lost 5, with 10 bases in between. Germline V gives CDR1 MNHEY, CDR2 SVGEGT. This CDR3 has 13 residues. The CDR3 sequence: CASSYAGIHEQYF. The DNA of the CDR3 is TGTGCCAGCAGTTACGCAGGGATCCACGAGCAGTACTTC.

This clonotype was seen repeatedly, ten times or more. The chain recombines TRBV6-2 or TRBV6-3 with TRBJ2-2; D remains ambiguous. Trimming removed 6 bases from V and 6 bases from J, with 11 bases in between. Germline values: CDR1 MNHEY, CDR2 SVGEGT. This CDR3 has 13 amino acids. CDR3 bases: TGTGCCAGCAGGGATGGTGGGCCCGGGGAGCTGTTTTTT. Amino acids: CASRDGGPGELFF.

V gene TRBV20-1 combines with J gene TRBJ2-7; D is perhaps TRBD2 (6 bases). The ends were cut back, 6 bases at V and 0 bases at J, with 18 bases in the middle. Germline CDR1 reads DFQATT; CDR2 reads SNEGSKA (reference sequence). This CDR3 region has 15 residues. The DNA for the CDR3 is TGCAGTGCCCCAGACCAGGGAGGACCCTCCTACGAGCAGTACTTC. This gives the protein CSAPDQGGPSYEQYF.

This clonotype turned up a few times. This may be a read error: a much more frequent sequence differs by one nucleotide. The rearrangement links TRBV7-2 to TRBJ1-2, with D maybe TRBD1 (5 bases). Per the germline V gene, CDR1 is SGHTA and CDR2 is FQGNSA. V dropped 5 bases and J dropped 2 bases, with 15 bases sitting between them. This CDR3 is 15 amino acids long. This chain's CDR3 is CASSVVARGNYGYTF. The CDR3 bases are TGTGCCAGCAGCGTCGTGGCGAGGGGCAACTATGGCTACACCTTC.

This chain connects TRBV4-3 to TRBJ1-4, with TRBD1 matching over 8 bases. CDR1 LGHNA and CDR2 YSLEER come from the germline V gene. V was pared by 4 bases and J by 3 bases, with 4 bases of the junction left unmatched. This CDR3 has 15 amino acids. The CDR3 loop reads CASSPQQGANEKLFF. CDR3 bases: TGCGCCAGCAGCCCTCAACAGGGGGCTAATGAAAAACTGTTTTTT.

The chain recombines TRBV5-1 with TRBJ2-3; 13 bases are shared with TRBD2. The CDR3 length is 16 residues. CDR1 and CDR2 (germline): SGHRS, YFSETQ. The ends lost 0 bases at V and 3 bases at J; junction bases unmatched: 1. CDR3 DNA sequence: TGCGCCAGCAGCTTGGAGGGACTAGCGGGAACAGATACGCAGTATTTT. It is translated as CASSLEGLAGTDTQYF.

The DNA of the CDR3 is TGTGTCACCATTGGGGCCGAGACAGCGAGCTACGAGCAGTACTTC. This gives the protein CVTIGAETASYEQYF. The chain couples TRBV28 to TRBJ2-7; D possibly corresponds to TRBD1 (5 bases). There are 15 residues in the CDR3. From germline, CDR1 is MDHEN and CDR2 SYDVKM.